This T cell receptor beta chain is from a study of blood T cell repertoires in COVID-19. Some clones are missing from TCRdb's copy, which holds only in-frame ones; the method was immunoSEQ multiplex PCR. The sample shows 300,000 to 350,000 clones, around 91% of them seen only once. Trimming left V 4 bases short and J 2 bases short, with 12 bases between. The V gene's germline CDR1 is SGHDT and CDR2 YYEEEE. The CDR3 is made up of 14 amino acids. The chain links TRBV5-6 to TRBJ2-5; weak D call: TRBD1 (6 bases). This sequence was found in a woman younger than 30 who had recovered from COVID-19. Sample: peripheral blood. The CDR3 sequence: CASSQGSLQETQYF. CDR3 nucleotide sequence: TGTGCCAGCAGCCAGGGGTCGTTACAAGAGACCCAGTACTTC. The full variable domain, with the rest looked up from reference TRBV5-6 and TRBJ2-5, is DAGVTQSPTHLIKTRGQQVTLRCSPKSGHDTVSWYQQALGQGPQFIFQYYEEEERQRGNFPDRFSGHQFPNYSSELNVNALLLGDSALYLCASSQGSLQETQYFGPGTRLLVL.